These 28 T cell receptor beta chains came from one sample sequenced in a study of a mutant IDH1 vaccine in newly diagnosed glioma. Method: immunoSEQ multiplex PCR; TCRdb's copy keeps in-frame clones and lacks some. The sample carries 68,000 or so clones, 79% recorded once. Time point given: baseline, week 1 (first vaccination visit). The treatment is: pre-vaccination baseline after standard-of-care therapy. This specimen was PBMCs, taken from a glioma patient treated with radiotherapy, temozolomide or both. The receptors originated from a man aged 50-59 years with glioma.

The gene calls are TRBV15 and TRBJ2-7; D ambiguous. The CDR3 sequence is 12 residues long. V was trimmed by 5 bases and J by 5 bases, leaving 10 bases between them. The V gene's germline CDR1 is LNHNV and CDR2 YYDKDF (reference sequence). CDR3 in amino acids: CATSPSSNEQYF. The CDR3 DNA reads as TGTGCCACCAGCCCCTCGAGCAACGAGCAGTACTTC.

This clone was recorded once. V is TRBV10-3 and J is TRBJ1-3; TRBD1 is a possible D gene (6 bases). V lost 4 bases and J 15 bases, leaving 16 bases between the germline ends. This CDR3 spans 12 amino acids. Germline V gene lookup returns CDR1 ENHRY and CDR2 SYGVKD. CDR3 bases: TGTGCCATCAGTGCTGGGTCAGGGGAAGGATATTTT. This translates into CAISAGSGEGYF.

This clone was detected only a few times. V gene TRBV5-4 combines with J gene TRBJ2-1; TRBD2 might be the D (5 bases). Germline CDR1 reads SGHNT; CDR2 reads YYREEE (reference sequence). V was trimmed by 1 base and J by 5 bases, leaving 13 bases between them. CDR3 length: 15 amino acids. The CDR3: CASSLISGPNNEQFF. CDR3 coding DNA: TGTGCCAGCAGCTTGATCAGCGGACCTAACAATGAGCAGTTCTTC.

The CDR3 region is CASSQDPGVINTEAFF. CDR3 nucleotide sequence: TGCGCCAGCAGCCAAGATCCGGGGGTAATTAACACTGAAGCTTTCTTT. This chain joins TRBV4-1 and TRBJ1-1; TRBD1 might be the D (5 bases). Germline CDR1 MGHRA, CDR2 YSYEKL. Trimming took 0 bases from V and 2 from J, leaving 13 bases between them. The CDR3 is made up of 16 amino acids.

This chain connects TRBV18 to TRBJ1-5; 7 bases map to TRBD1. The length of the CDR3 is 15 residues. Trimming cost V 2 bases and J 4 bases; bases outside gene matches: 5. Germline V lookup: CDR1 KGHSH, CDR2 LQKENI. The CDR3 loop is CASSPGTASNQPQHF. DNA of the CDR3: TGTGCCAGCTCACCAGGGACAGCCTCAAATCAGCCCCAGCATTTT. Based on the CDR3 plus reference TRBV18 and TRBJ1-5, the full variable domain is NAGVMQNPRHLVRRRGQEARLRCSPMKGHSHVYWYRQLPEEGLKFMVYLQKENIIDESGMPKERFSAEFPKEGPSILRIQQVVRGDSAAYFCASSPGTASNQPQHFGDGTRLSIL.

The rearrangement joins TRBV5-6 to TRBJ1-4; maybe TRBD1 (6 bases). Trimming took 4 bases from V and 1 from J, leaving 14 bases between them. Germline lookup yields CDR1 SGHDT and CDR2 YYEEEE. The CDR3 runs to 16 residues. CDR3 bases: TGTGCCAGCAGCAGAACAGGGATGGAAACTAATGAAAAACTGTTTTTT. Its protein is CASSRTGMETNEKLFF.

The V gene is TRBV5-4, the J gene TRBJ2-7, with D maybe TRBD2 (6 bases). Trimming pared 1 base from V and 3 bases from J, leaving 23 bases between. Germline V lookup: CDR1 SGHNT, CDR2 YYREEE (reference sequence). This CDR3 contains 18 residues. The CDR3 DNA reads TGTGCCAGCAGCTTGTATCCAGGGAGGAGGGCCCCCGGCTACGAGCAGTACTTC. Its protein product is CASSLYPGRRAPGYEQYF. The full variable domain, its missing parts supplied by reference TRBV5-4 and TRBJ2-7, is ETGVTQSPTHLIKTRGQQVTLRCSSQSGHNTVSWYQQALGQGPQFIFQYYREEENGRGNFPPRFSGLQFPNYSSELNVNALELDDSALYLCASSLYPGRRAPGYEQYFGPGTRLTVT.

This clone appeared a few times. The chain uses TRBV19 and TRBJ1-5; the match to TRBD1 covers 8 bases. The CDR3 sequence is 15 residues long. V dropped 5 bases and J dropped 5; count of bases not matched to a gene: 8. Germline V lookup: CDR1 LNHDA, CDR2 SQIVND (reference sequence). The CDR3 DNA follows: TGTGCCAGTAGTCCCCTCGGACAGGGCCATCAGCCCCAGCATTTT. This codes for CASSPLGQGHQPQHF.

The chain couples TRBV6-1 to TRBJ1-2; D gene ambiguous. The germline V and J ends were trimmed by 6 bases and 6 bases, with 14 bases remaining between them. The CDR3 has 13 residues. Germline values: CDR1 MNHNS, CDR2 SASEGT. The CDR3 sequence is CASSLGGSNGYTF. CDR3 nucleotide sequence: TGTGCCAGCAGCCTTGGAGGGTCGAATGGCTACACCTTC.

This chain joins TRBV2 and TRBJ2-7; maybe TRBD2 (5 bases). CDR1 and CDR2 from the germline V gene are SNHLY and FYNNEI. Trimming cost V 3 bases and J 11 bases, with 11 bases left between them. This CDR3 is 11 amino acids long. Written as DNA, the CDR3 is TGTGCCAGCAGTGATTCGGGAAAAGAGTACTTC. This translates into CASSDSGKEYF.

V is TRBV6-5 and J is TRBJ1-1, with unresolved D. Germline-derived CDR1 and CDR2 are MNHEY and SVGAGI. Trimming shortened V by 5 bases and J by 4 bases, and 17 bases separated the two germline ends. The CDR3 length is 15 residues. CDR3 in DNA: TGTGCCAGCAGTCTGGAAGACGGTTTTACCACTGAAGCTTTCTTT. Protein product: CASSLEDGFTTEAFF.

The V gene is TRBV6-1, the J gene TRBJ1-1; D not resolved. Germline V gene data show CDR1 as MNHNS and CDR2 as SASEGT. V gave up 3 bases and J gave up 8 bases, with 13 bases separating them. The length of the CDR3 is 13 residues. CDR3 region: CASSDQLDGEAFF. Here the CDR3 DNA reads TGTGCCAGCAGTGACCAACTGGACGGAGAAGCTTTCTTT.

V usage is TRBV5-6 and J usage is TRBJ1-1; D is perhaps TRBD1 (5 bases). Deletions cut 4 bases from V and 12 bases from J, with 25 bases between. This CDR3 has 15 residues. Germline CDR1 is SGHDT and CDR2 is YYEEEE. The CDR3 DNA is TGTGCCAGCAGCCCTAAACGGGACCGGCTTTTTGGGTCTTTCTTT. Its translation: CASSPKRDRLFGSFF.

This chain links TRBV4-3 with TRBJ2-2; D tentatively fits TRBD1 or TRBD2 (5 bases each). CDR1 is LGHNA and CDR2 is YSLEER in the germline V gene. This CDR3 comprises 17 residues. Trimming cost V 1 base and J 5 bases, with 17 bases left between them. The CDR3 nucleotides are TGCGCCAGCAGCCAAGGGGGTGACAGTGGGGGAACCGGGGAGCTGTTTTTT. Residues: CASSQGGDSGGTGELFF.

V usage is TRBV2 and J usage is TRBJ1-3; D is undetermined. Germline CDR1 and CDR2: SNHLY and FYNNEI. V shed 2 bases and J shed 2 bases, with 16 bases lying between them. This CDR3 comprises 17 residues. In DNA form, the CDR3 reads TGTGCCAGCAGTGAAATGTCCTCATGGATGCCTGGAAACACCATATATTTT. This translates into CASSEMSSWMPGNTIYF.

This chain connects TRBV11-1 to TRBJ2-1, with unresolved D. Trimming took 1 base from V and 13 from J, leaving 8 bases between them. Germline lookup yields CDR1 SGHAT and CDR2 FQDESV (reference sequence). There are 11 residues in the CDR3. Here the CDR3 DNA reads TGTGCCAGCAGCTTAGATGGGTACCAGTTCTTC. Protein: CASSLDGYQFF.

The J gene is TRBJ1-2, the V gene TRBV27; D unresolved. Germline-derived CDR1 and CDR2 are MNHEY and SMNVEV (reference sequence). V lost 4 bases to trimming and J lost 2 bases, with 8 bases between them. CDR3 length equals 13 residues. The CDR3 bases are TGTGCCAGCAGTTGGGCAGCCAACTATGGCTACACCTTC. Its translation: CASSWAANYGYTF.

The rearrangement uses TRBV2 and TRBJ1-5; D remains unclear. The ends were cut back, 6 bases at V and 7 bases at J, with 16 bases in the middle. CDR3 length equals 14 residues. CDR1 SNHLY and CDR2 FYNNEI come from the germline V gene. CDR3: CASRDPAVGQPQHF. CDR3 sequence (DNA): TGTGCCAGCAGAGACCCCGCAGTCGGCCAGCCCCAGCATTTT. Full variable domain (rest looked up from reference TRBV2 and TRBJ1-5): EPEVTQTPSHQVTQMGQEVILRCVPISNHLYFYWYRQILGQKVEFLVSFYNNEISEKSEIFDDQFSVERPDGSNFTLKIRSTKLEDSAMYFCASRDPAVGQPQHFGDGTRLSIL.

This clone was seen once. V and J are TRBV4-1 and TRBJ1-1, with 7 bases fitting TRBD1. CDR1 is MGHRA and CDR2 is YSYEKL in the germline V gene. The CDR3 loop spans 17 amino acids. V dropped 4 bases and J dropped 0; count of bases not matched to a gene: 11. The DNA for the CDR3 is TGCGCCAGCAGCCCCCAGGGAGGGGGCGCGATGAACACTGAAGCTTTCTTT. This sequence encodes CASSPQGGGAMNTEAFF.

This clone was seen only a few times. The J gene is TRBJ1-3, the V gene TRBV9; D not resolved. This CDR3 comprises 14 residues. V was cut by 4 bases and J by 4 bases, with 12 bases left in between. Per the germline V gene, CDR1 is SGDLS and CDR2 is YYNGEE. The CDR3 bases are TGTGCCAGCAGCTTAGAGCAGGAAGGAAACACCATATATTTT. It codes for CASSLEQEGNTIYF. Variable domain in full (rest from reference TRBV9 and TRBJ1-3): DSGVTQTPKHLITATGQRVTLRCSPRSGDLSVYWYQQSLDQGLQFLIQYYNGEERAKGNILERFSAQQFPDLHSELNLSSLELGDSALYFCASSLEQEGNTIYFGEGSWLTVV.

The gene calls are TRBV16 and TRBJ2-7; no clear D. This CDR3 contains 15 residues. Germline V gene sequence: CDR1 KGHSY, CDR2 FQNENV. Trimming pared 2 bases from V and 0 bases from J, leaving 11 bases between. This CDR3 reads CASSQLDSTSYEQYF. The CDR3 nucleotides are TGTGCCAGCAGCCAACTAGACTCAACCTCCTACGAGCAGTACTTC.

The rearrangement uses TRBV15 and TRBJ2-7, with 9 bases identical to TRBD1. Germline values: CDR1 LNHNV, CDR2 YYDKDF (reference sequence). V lost 2 bases, J lost 6 bases, and 11 bases stayed unmatched. The CDR3 length is 16 residues. DNA of the CDR3: TGTGCCACCAGCAGACGTCGGGGGACAGGGCTTATCGAGCAGTACTTC. It encodes CATSRRRGTGLIEQYF.

V usage is TRBV4-1 and J usage is TRBJ2-6; D is unresolved. The V end lost 2 bases, the J end lost 0 bases, and 5 bases lay between the germline ends. This CDR3 region has 15 residues. The V gene's germline CDR1 is MGHRA and CDR2 YSYEKL. CDR3 nucleotide sequence: TGCGCCAGCAGCCAAACCGGCTCTGGGGCCAACGTCCTGACTTTC. Its translation: CASSQTGSGANVLTF.

The chain couples TRBV29-1 to TRBJ2-2; D remains ambiguous. Germline values: CDR1 SQVTM, CDR2 ANQGSEA. The CDR3 sequence is 13 residues long. Between the trimmed V and J ends, which lost 5 bases and 0 bases, there was a span of 7 bases. The CDR3 here is CSVKVANTGELFF. CDR3 in DNA: TGCAGCGTTAAGGTTGCGAACACCGGGGAGCTGTTTTTT.

V is TRBV9 and J is TRBJ2-2; D might be TRBD2 (5 bases). The CDR3 spans 16 residues. The V gene lost 4 bases and the J gene lost 4 bases, with 17 bases spanning the gap. Germline values: CDR1 SGDLS, CDR2 YYNGEE. The CDR3 loop is CASSLRGPAGTGELFF. The CDR3 DNA sequence: TGTGCCAGCAGCTTACGAGGGCCCGCGGGCACCGGGGAGCTGTTTTTT.

This clone was found a few times. The sample contains more than one DNA sequence encoding this CDR3. The chain couples TRBV6-5 to TRBJ1-5; tentative D call: TRBD1 (5 bases). The CDR3 is 15 residues long. Germline CDR1 reads MNHEY; CDR2 reads SVGAGI. The V end lost 2 bases, the J end lost 1 base, and 9 bases lay between the germline ends. CDR3: CASSYGQGSNQPQHF. DNA for the CDR3: TGTGCCAGCAGTTACGGGCAGGGAAGCAATCAGCCCCAGCATTTT.

The chain couples TRBV30 to TRBJ1-2, with a tentative D call TRBD1 (5 bases). The CDR3 consists of 17 residues. Germline-derived CDR1 and CDR2 are GTSNPN and SVGIG (reference sequence). The V end lost 0 bases, the J end lost 1 base, and 18 bases lay between the germline ends. The CDR3 DNA is TGTGCCTGGAGTGTAGGGGCATCCCTCGGGGATAACTATGGCTACACCTTC. This translates into CAWSVGASLGDNYGYTF. The variable domain in full, completed from reference TRBV30 and TRBJ1-2, reads SQTIHQWPATLVQPVGSPLSLECTVEGTSNPNLYWYRQAAGRGLQLLFYSVGIGQISSEVPQNLSASRPQDRQFILSSKKLLLSDSGFYLCAWSVGASLGDNYGYTFGSGTRLTVV.

The V gene is TRBV5-4, the J gene TRBJ1-2; TRBD1 might be the D (6 bases). V dropped 7 bases and J dropped 6 bases, with 16 bases sitting between them. The CDR3 has 13 residues. Germline V lookup: CDR1 SGHNT, CDR2 YYREEE (reference sequence). CDR3 DNA: TGTGCCAGCGGCAAGGGGGATATTAATGGCTACACCTTC. This translates into CASGKGDINGYTF.